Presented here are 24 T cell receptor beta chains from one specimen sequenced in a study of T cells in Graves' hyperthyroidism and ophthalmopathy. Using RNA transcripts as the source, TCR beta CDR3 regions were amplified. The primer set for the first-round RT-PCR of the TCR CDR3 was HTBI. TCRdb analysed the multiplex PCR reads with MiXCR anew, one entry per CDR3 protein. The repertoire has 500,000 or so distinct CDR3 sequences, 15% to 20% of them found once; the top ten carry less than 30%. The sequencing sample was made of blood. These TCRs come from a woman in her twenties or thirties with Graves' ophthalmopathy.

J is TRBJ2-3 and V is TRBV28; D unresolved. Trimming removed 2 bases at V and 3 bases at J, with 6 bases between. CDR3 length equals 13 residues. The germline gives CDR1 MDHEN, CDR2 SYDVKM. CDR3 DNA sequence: TGTGCCAGCAGTTTACCCAATACAGATACGCAGTATTTT. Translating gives CASSLPNTDTQYF.

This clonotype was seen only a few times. DNA of the CDR3: TGCAGCGTTGGGGGCCTCGGGACTAGCCTAGACAATGAGCAGTTCTTC. Translating it yields CSVGGLGTSLDNEQFF. V usage is TRBV29-1 and J usage is TRBJ2-1; 9 nucleotides align to TRBD2. Germline values: CDR1 SQVTM, CDR2 ANQGSEA. The CDR3 covers 16 residues. The V segment lost 4 bases and the J segment 5 bases; nucleotides outside the gene matches: 12.

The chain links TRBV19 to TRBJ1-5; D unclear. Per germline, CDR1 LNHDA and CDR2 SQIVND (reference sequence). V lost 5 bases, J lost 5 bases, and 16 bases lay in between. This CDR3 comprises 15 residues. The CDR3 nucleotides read TGTGCCAGTAGTCTCACCGAGGGAGTCTATCAGCCCCAGCATTTT. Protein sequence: CASSLTEGVYQPQHF.

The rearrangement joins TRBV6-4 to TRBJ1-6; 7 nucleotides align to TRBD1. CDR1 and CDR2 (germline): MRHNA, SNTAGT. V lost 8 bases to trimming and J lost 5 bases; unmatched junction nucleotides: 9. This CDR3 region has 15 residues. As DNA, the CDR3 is TGTGCCAGCGCCGTTGACAGGGCGGATAATTCACCCCTCCACTTT. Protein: CASAVDRADNSPLHF.

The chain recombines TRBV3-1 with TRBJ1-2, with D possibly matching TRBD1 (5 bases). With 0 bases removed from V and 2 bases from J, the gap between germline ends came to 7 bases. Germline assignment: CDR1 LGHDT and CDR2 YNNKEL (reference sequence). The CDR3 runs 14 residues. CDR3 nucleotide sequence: TGTGCCAGCAGCCAAGACGGGGCCAACTATGGCTACACCTTC. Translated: CASSQDGANYGYTF.

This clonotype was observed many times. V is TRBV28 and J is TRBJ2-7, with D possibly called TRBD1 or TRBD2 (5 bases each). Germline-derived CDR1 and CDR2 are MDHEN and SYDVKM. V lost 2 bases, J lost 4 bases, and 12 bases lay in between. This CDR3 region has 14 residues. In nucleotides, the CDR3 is TGTGCCAGCAGTTTAATGGGGGTGGGTTACGAGCAGTACTTC. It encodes CASSLMGVGYEQYF.

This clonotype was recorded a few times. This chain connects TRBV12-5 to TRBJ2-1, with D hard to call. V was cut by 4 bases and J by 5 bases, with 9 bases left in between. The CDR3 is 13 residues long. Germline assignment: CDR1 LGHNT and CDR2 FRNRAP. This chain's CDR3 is CASGSPRDNEQFF. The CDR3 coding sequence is TGTGCTAGTGGTTCCCCCCGGGACAATGAGCAGTTCTTC.

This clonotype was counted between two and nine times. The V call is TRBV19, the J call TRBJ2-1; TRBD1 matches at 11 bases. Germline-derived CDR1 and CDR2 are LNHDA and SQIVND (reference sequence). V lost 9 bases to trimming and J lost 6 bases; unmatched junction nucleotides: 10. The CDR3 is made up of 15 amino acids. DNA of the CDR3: TGTGCCAGCATCCTAGGACAGGGGGCTATCAATGAGCAGTTCTTC. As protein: CASILGQGAINEQFF.

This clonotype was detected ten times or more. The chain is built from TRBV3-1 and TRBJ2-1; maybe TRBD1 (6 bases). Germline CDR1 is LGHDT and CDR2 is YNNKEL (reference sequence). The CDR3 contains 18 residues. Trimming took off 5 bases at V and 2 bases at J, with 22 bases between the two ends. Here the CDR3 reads CASSIRDTILTAYNEQFF. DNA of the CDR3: TGTGCCAGCAGCATACGGGACACCATACTAACTGCCTACAATGAGCAGTTCTTC.

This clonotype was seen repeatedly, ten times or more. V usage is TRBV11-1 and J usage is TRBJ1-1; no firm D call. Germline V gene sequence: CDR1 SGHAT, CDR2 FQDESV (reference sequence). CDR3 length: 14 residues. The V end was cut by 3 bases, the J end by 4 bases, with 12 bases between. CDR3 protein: CASSFPRQSTEAFF. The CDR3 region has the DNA TGTGCCAGCAGCTTTCCCAGGCAGTCCACTGAAGCTTTCTTT.

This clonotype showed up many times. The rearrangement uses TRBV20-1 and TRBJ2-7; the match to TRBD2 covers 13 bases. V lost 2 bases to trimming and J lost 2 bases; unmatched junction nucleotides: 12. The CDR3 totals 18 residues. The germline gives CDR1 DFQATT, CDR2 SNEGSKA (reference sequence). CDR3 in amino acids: CSARKPGTTSGRTYEQYF. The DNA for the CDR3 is TGCAGTGCTAGAAAACCGGGGACGACTAGCGGGAGGACCTACGAGCAGTACTTC.

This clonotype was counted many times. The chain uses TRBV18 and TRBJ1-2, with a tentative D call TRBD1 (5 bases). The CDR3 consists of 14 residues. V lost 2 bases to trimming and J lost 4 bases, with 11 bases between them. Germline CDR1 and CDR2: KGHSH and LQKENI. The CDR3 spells CASSPSDSAYGYTF. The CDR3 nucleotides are TGTGCCAGCTCACCAAGCGACAGCGCCTATGGCTACACCTTC.

Here the CDR3 reads CASSIEDYQPQHF. Written as DNA, the CDR3 is TGTGCCAGTAGTATAGAGGATTATCAGCCCCAGCATTTT. The chain couples TRBV19 to TRBJ1-5; D is unclear. There are 13 residues in the CDR3. The V end lost 0 bases, the J end lost 5 bases, and 5 bases lay between the germline ends. CDR1 and CDR2 from the germline V gene are LNHDA and SQIVND (reference sequence).

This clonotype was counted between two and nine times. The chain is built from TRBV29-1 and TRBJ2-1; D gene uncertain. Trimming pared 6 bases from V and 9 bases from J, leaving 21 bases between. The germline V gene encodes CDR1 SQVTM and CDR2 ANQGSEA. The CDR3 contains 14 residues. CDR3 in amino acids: CSVRREVIWTEQFF. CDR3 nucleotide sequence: TGCAGCGTCAGGAGAGAGGTAATTTGGACTGAGCAGTTCTTC.

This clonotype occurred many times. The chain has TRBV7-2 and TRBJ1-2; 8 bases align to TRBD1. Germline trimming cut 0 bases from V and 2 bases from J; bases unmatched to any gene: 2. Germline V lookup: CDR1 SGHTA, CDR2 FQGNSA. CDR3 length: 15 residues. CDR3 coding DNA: TGTGCCAGCAGCTTAGCGGGACAGGTCAACTATGGCTACACCTTC. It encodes CASSLAGQVNYGYTF.

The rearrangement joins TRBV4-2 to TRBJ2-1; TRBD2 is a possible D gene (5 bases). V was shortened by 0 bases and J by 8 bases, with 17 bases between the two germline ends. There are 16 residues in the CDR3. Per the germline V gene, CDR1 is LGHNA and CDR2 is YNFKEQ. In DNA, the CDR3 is TGTGCCAGCAGCCAAGAGGGAAGCGGTCCCAGGCATGAGCAGTTCTTC. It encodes CASSQEGSGPRHEQFF.

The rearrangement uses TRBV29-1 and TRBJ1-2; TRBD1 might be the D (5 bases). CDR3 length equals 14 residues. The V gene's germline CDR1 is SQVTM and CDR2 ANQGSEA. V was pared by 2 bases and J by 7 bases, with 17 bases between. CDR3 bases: TGCAGCGTTGAATCTGAACAGGCCGTGAGTGGCTACACCTTC. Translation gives CSVESEQAVSGYTF.

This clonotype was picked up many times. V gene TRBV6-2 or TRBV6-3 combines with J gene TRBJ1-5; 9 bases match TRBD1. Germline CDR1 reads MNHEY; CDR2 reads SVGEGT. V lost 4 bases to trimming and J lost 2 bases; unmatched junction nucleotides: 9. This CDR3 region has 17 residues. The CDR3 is CASSSTGTGFGNQPQHF. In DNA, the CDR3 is TGTGCCAGCAGTTCTACCGGGACAGGGTTTGGCAATCAGCCCCAGCATTTT.

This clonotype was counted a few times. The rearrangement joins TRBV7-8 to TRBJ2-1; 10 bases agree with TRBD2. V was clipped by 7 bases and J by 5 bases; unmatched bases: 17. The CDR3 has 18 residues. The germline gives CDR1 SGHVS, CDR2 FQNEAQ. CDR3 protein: CASTRRASGGNSDNEQFF. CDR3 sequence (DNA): TGTGCCAGCACCAGAAGGGCTAGCGGGGGAAATTCCGACAATGAGCAGTTCTTC.

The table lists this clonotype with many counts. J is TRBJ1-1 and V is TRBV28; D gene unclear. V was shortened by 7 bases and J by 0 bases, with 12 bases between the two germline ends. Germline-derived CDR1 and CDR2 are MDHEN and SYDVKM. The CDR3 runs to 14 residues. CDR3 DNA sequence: TGTGCCAGCATTGAGCAGATGTTGAACACTGAAGCTTTCTTT. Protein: CASIEQMLNTEAFF.

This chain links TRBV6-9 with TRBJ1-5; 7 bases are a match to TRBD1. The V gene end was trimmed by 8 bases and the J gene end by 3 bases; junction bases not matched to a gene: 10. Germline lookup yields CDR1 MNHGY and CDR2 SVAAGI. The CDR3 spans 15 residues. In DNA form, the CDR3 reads TGTGCCAGCGCTCTTCCGGACAGGTTCAATCAGCCCCAGCATTTT. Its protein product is CASALPDRFNQPQHF.

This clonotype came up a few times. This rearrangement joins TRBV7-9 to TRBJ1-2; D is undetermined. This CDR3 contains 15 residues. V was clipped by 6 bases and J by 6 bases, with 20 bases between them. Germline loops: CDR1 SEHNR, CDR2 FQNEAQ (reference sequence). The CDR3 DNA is TGTGCCAGCAGTTCATACCCCGGGAGAGAAGATGGCTACACCTTC. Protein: CASSSYPGREDGYTF.

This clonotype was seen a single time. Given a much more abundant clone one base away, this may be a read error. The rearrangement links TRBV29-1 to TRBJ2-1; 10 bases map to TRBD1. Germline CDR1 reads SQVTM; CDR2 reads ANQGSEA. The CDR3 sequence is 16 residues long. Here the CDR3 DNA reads TGCAGCGTTGAAGATCCCGGGACAGGGGCTGTCGATGAGCGGTTCTTC. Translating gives CSVEDPGTGAVDERFF.

For the CDR3, the DNA is TGTGCCAGCAGCCAAAATAATGAAAAACTGTTTTTT. Translating it yields CASSQNNEKLFF. V usage is TRBV7-2 and J usage is TRBJ1-4; D unclear. Germline V gene data show CDR1 as SGHTA and CDR2 as FQGNSA. V lost 5 bases to trimming and J lost 4 bases, with 5 bases between them. This CDR3 is 12 amino acids long.